The present TCR beta chain was sequenced within a study of blood T cell repertoires in COVID-19. Looking at the study overall: The United States, Italy and Spain supplied acute and convalescent COVID-19 samples. T cells, B-cell-depleted T cells, or PBMCs provided the cDNA or gDNA that served as material.

This CDR3 is 17 amino acids long. The germline CDR1 and CDR2 sequences are GTSNPN and SVGIG (reference sequence). Trimming removed 5 bases from V and 3 bases from J; junction bases left unmatched: 13. The protocol was immunoSEQ multiplex PCR, while the TCRdb copy is restricted to in-frame clones and leaves out a portion. The profile shows approximately 220,000 clones, roughly nine tenths of them singletons. The clonotype was recovered from a man between 40 and 49 years old with acute or convalescent COVID-19. J is TRBJ2-1 and V is TRBV30, with 10 bases that match TRBD2. The sample taken for sequencing was peripheral blood. CDR3 sequence (DNA): TGTGCCTGGGCACTTGGGTTGACTAGCGGGTTCTACAATGAGCAGTTCTTC. This gives the protein CAWALGLTSGFYNEQFF.